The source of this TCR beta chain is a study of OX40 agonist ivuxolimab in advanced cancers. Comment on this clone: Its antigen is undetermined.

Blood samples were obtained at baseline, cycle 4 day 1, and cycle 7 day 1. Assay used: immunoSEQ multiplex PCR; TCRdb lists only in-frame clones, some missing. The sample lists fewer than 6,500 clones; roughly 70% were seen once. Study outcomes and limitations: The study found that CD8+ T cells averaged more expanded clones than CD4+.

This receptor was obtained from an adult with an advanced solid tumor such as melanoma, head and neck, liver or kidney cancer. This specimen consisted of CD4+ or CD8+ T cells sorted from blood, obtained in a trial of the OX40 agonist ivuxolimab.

CDR3 nucleotides: TGTGCCAGCAGCGTAGGGGCCAAAAACATTCAGTACTTC. Translation gives CASSVGAKNIQYF. V gene TRBV9 combines with J gene TRBJ2-4; D gene uncertain. Germline CDR1 reads SGDLS; CDR2 reads YYNGEE. This CDR3 contains 13 residues. V dropped 0 bases and J dropped 1 base, with 2 bases sitting between them.